This T cell receptor beta chain came from a study of PD-1 blockade in classical Hodgkin lymphoma. The CDR3 runs to 13 residues. Germline CDR1 is SNHLY and CDR2 is FYNNEI. V gave up 7 bases and J gave up 1 base; unmatched junction bases: 3. Following autologous stem cell transplantation, relapse occurred in every patient, and exposure to brentuximab vedotin varied. TCRdb keeps only in-frame clones here, not all; method: immunoSEQ multiplex PCR. This table has 130,000 to 150,000 clones, around four fifths appearing once. This clone has just a few counts. The sequence was collected from a human donor with classical Hodgkin lymphoma. The rearrangement links TRBV2 to TRBJ1-1, with TRBD1 identical over 7 bases. Sequenced here: peripheral blood mononuclear cells (PBMCs), sampled before the second cycle of nivolumab. CDR3 sequence reads: CASMRDRNTEAFF. CDR3 DNA sequence: TGTGCCAGCATGAGGGACAGGAACACTGAAGCTTTCTTT.